These 6 T cell receptor beta chains came from one sample sequenced in a study of technical replicates of blood from several donors. The repertoire was sequenced with immunoSEQ multiplex PCR; TCRdb's copy has only in-frame clones and lacks some. The sample includes about 93,000 clones, 95% of them seen just once. Sequenced: T cells isolated from PBMCs. The source is a human donor in good health.

This rearrangement joins TRBV27 to TRBJ2-5; 7 bases are shared with TRBD2. Germline CDR1 reads MNHEY; CDR2 reads SMNVEV (reference sequence). With V trimmed by 6 bases and J by 3 bases, 4 bases remained unmatched. The CDR3 extends over 13 amino acids. CDR3 amino acids: CASRRLAKETQYF. The CDR3 bases are TGTGCCAGCAGGCGACTAGCCAAAGAGACCCAGTACTTC.

The V and J genes are TRBV5-6 and TRBJ2-1; D is possibly TRBD2 (6 bases). Trimming shortened V by 5 bases and J by 5 bases, and 17 bases separated the two germline ends. Germline V lookup: CDR1 SGHDT, CDR2 YYEEEE. There are 15 residues in the CDR3. CDR3 coding DNA: TGTGCCAGCAGTTCTCTGAGACTAGGCAACAATGAGCAGTTCTTC. Protein: CASSSLRLGNNEQFF.

This chain links TRBV7-6 with TRBJ1-2; possibly TRBD1 for D (6 bases). The CDR3 is 12 amino acids. The V gene lost 3 bases and the J gene lost 13 bases, with 15 bases spanning the gap. CDR1 SGHVS and CDR2 FNYEAQ come from the germline V gene. CDR3 region: CASSFPGYRVTF. DNA for the CDR3: TGTGCCAGCAGCTTTCCCGGGTACAGGGTCACCTTC.

The chain uses TRBV29-1 and TRBJ2-7; D is unresolved. The V end was cut by 5 bases, the J end by 3 bases, with 8 bases between. This CDR3 has 11 amino acids. Germline assignment: CDR1 SQVTM and CDR2 ANQGSEA. CDR3 loop: CSVLADYEQYF. The CDR3 region has the DNA TGCAGCGTTCTGGCCGACTACGAGCAGTACTTC.

The V call is TRBV11-2, the J call TRBJ2-1; 8 bases line up with TRBD2. The V gene end was trimmed by 5 bases and the J gene end by 5 bases; junction bases not matched to a gene: 11. From germline, CDR1 is SGHAT and CDR2 FQNNGV. This CDR3 has 16 residues. The CDR3, as DNA: TGTGCCAGCAGCCTCTTTGGGCGGGGGGCGGACAATGAGCAGTTCTTC. Encoded protein: CASSLFGRGADNEQFF.

The chain couples TRBV5-8 to TRBJ2-4, with 10 positions matching TRBD1. The CDR3 has 13 amino acids. Germline values: CDR1 SGHTS, CDR2 YDEGEE. V dropped 5 bases and J dropped 12; count of bases not matched to a gene: 8. The CDR3 reads CASRTTGGTNQYF. CDR3 sequence (DNA): TGTGCCAGCAGGACGACAGGGGGCACGAATCAGTACTTC.